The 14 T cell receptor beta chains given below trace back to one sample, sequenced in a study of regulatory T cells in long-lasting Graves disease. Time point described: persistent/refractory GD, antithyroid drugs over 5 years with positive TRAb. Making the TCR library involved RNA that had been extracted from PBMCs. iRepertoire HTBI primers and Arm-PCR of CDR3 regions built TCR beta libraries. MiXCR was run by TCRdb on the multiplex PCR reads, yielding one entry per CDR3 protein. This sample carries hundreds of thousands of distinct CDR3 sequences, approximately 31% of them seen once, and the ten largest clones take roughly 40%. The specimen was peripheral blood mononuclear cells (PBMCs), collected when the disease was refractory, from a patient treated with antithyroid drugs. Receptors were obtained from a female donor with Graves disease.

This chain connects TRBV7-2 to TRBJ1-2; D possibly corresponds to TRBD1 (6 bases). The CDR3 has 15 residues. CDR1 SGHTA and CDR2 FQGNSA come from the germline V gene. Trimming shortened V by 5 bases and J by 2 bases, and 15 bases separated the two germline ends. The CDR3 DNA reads TGTGCCAGCAGCGGCCGGAAACAGGGAAACTATGGCTACACCTTC. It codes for CASSGRKQGNYGYTF.

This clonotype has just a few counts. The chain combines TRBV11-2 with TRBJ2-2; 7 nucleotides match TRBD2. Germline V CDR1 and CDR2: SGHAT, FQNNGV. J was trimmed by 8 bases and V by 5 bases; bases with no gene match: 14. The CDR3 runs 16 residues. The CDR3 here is CASSQFVGGRGGELFF. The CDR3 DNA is TGTGCCAGCAGCCAGTTCGTAGGCGGGAGAGGGGGGGAGCTGTTTTTT.

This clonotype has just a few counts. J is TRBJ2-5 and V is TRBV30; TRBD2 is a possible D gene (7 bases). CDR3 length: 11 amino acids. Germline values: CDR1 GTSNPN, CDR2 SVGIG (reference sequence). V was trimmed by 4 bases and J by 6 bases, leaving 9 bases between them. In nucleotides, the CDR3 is TGTGCCTGGACCGGGGGGCAGACCCAGTACTTC. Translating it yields CAWTGGQTQYF.

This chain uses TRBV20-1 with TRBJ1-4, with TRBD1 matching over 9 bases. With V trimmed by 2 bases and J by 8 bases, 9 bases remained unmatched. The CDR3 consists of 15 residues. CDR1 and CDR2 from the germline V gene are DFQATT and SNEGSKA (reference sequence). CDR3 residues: CSARPGQGIREKLFF. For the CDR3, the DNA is TGCAGTGCTAGACCGGGACAGGGTATTCGCGAAAAACTGTTTTTT.

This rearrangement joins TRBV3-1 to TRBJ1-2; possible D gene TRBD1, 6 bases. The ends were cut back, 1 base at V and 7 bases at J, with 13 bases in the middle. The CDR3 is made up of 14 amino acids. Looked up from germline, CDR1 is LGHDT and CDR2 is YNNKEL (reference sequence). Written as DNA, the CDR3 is TGTGCCAGCAGCCAAGGGGGGGGGCGGATTGGCTACACCTTC. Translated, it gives CASSQGGGRIGYTF.

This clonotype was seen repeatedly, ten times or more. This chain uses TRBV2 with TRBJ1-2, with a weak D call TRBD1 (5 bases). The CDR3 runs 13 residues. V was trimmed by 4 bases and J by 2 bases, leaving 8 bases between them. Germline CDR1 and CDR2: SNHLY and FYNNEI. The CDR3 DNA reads TGTGCCAGCAGTGTACAGGAGAACTATGGCTACACCTTC. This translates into CASSVQENYGYTF.

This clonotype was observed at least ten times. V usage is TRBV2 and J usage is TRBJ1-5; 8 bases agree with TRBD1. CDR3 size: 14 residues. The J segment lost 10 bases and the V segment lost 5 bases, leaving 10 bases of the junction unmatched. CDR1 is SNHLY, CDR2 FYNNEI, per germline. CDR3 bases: TGTGCCAGCAGTACTGGACAGGGCGAGATACCCCAGCATTTT. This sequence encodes CASSTGQGEIPQHF.

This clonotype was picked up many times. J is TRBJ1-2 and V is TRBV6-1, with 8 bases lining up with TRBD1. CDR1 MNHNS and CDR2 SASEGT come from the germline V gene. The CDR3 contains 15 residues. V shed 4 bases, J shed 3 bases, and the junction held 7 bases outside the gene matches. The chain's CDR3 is CASSAADRADYGYTF. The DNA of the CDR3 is TGTGCCAGCAGTGCAGCGGACAGGGCGGACTATGGCTACACCTTC.

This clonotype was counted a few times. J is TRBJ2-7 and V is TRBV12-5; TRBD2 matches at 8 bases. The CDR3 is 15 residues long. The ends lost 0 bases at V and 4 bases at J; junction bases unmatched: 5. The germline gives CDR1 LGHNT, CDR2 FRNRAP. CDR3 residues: CASGLVETSVYEQYF. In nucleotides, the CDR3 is TGTGCTAGTGGTTTGGTAGAGACTAGCGTATACGAGCAGTACTTC.

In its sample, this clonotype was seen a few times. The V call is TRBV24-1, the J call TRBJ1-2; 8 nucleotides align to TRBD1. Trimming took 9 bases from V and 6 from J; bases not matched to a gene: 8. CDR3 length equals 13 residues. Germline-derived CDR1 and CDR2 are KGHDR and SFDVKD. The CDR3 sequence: CATENRGGNGYTF. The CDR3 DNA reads TGTGCCACCGAGAACAGGGGGGGGAATGGCTACACCTTC.

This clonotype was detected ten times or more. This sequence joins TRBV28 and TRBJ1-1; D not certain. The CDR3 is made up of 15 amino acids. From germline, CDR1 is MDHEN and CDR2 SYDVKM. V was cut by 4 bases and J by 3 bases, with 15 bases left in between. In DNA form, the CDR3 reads TGTGCCAGCAGTTCAGGCCCACGACGGTACACTGAAGCTTTCTTT. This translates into CASSSGPRRYTEAFF.

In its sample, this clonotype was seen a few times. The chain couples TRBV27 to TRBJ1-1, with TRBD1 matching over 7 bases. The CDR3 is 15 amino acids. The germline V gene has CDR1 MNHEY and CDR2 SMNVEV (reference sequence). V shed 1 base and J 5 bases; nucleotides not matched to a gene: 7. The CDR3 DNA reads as TGTGCCAGCAGTTTATATCGACAGGGTTATACTGAAGCTTTCTTT. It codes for CASSLYRQGYTEAFF.

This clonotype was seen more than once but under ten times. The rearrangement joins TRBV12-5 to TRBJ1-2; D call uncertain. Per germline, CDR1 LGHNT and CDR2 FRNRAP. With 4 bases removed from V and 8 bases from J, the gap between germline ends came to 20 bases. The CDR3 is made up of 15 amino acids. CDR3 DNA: TGTGCTAGTGGTTCCTCGAAGGAACTCCCTCGGGGCTACACCTTC. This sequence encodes CASGSSKELPRGYTF.

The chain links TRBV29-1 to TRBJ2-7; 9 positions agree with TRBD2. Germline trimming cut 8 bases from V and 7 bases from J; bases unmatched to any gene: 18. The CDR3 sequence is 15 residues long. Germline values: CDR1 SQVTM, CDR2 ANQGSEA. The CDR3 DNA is TGCAGCTCGGGACTAGCTCGTGGTGGGACTTGGGAGCAGTACTTC. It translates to CSSGLARGGTWEQYF.